This is a list of T cell receptor beta chains from one sample in a study of T-cell memory formation after mild COVID-19. TCRdb reprocessed the 5' RACE reads with MiXCR, giving one entry per CDR3 protein. The top ten hold approximately 13% of the sample, which has fewer than 500,000 distinct CDR3 sequences, around 27% seen once. Sample: PBMCs or a T cell subset sorted from them (not recorded which). The receptors derive from an adult woman who had mild COVID-19 (a few samples of this study predate the infection). Cell type and time point are not known. The CDR3 runs from the conserved cysteine through the conserved F or W. Fields, in order: CDR3 DNA, CDR3 protein, D gene, V gene, clone size, J gene. D genes are given only for firm matches. Size is omitted from some rows. Given values are once, few, many or a class for expanded clones.

TGTGCCAGCAGTGCCTTTGGGGGGAGCTCCTACGAGCAGTACTTC,CASSAFGGSSYEQYF,NA,TRBV6-5,few,TRBJ2-7
TGTGCCAGCAGCTCTTCGAGCGGGTGGGTCGGGGAGCTGTTTTTT,CASSSSSGWVGELFF,NA,TRBV6-5,NA,TRBJ2-2
TGTGCCACCAGTGAAGACGGAAACACTGAAGCTTTCTTT,CATSEDGNTEAFF,NA,TRBV24-1,NA,TRBJ1-1
TGCGCCAGCAGCCAAGATATCCTAGCGGGGTCCGGCACCGGGGAGCTGTTTTTT,CASSQDILAGSGTGELFF,TRBD2,TRBV4-1,NA,TRBJ2-2
TGTGCCAGCAGCTTTAGCGGGGGGGGGCAAGAGACCCAGTACTTC,CASSFSGGGQETQYF,TRBD2,TRBV7-2,few,TRBJ2-5
TGTGCCAGCAGCCCCCTTGGTCCCAAGATGATCTTC,CASSPLGPKMIF,NA,TRBV5-6,NA,TRBJ2-1
TGTGCCAGCAGCCCCGGCGAGGTAGGGCTAGCGGGAATAGTATACAATGAGCAGTTCTTC,CASSPGEVGLAGIVYNEQFF,TRBD2,TRBV11-2,few,TRBJ2-1
TGTGCCAGCAGCCAGGCGTTGACTAGCGGGAGGAATGAGCAGTTCTTC,CASSQALTSGRNEQFF,TRBD2,TRBV4-2,many,TRBJ2-1
TGTGCCAGCAGGGCCCGAACGGGATCCTACGAGCAGTACTTC,CASRARTGSYEQYF,NA,TRBV6-6,few,TRBJ2-7
TGTGCCAGCAGTTCCGCTCGGACACAAGCTGGGAGCACCATATATTTT,CASSSARTQAGSTIYF,NA,TRBV2,NA,TRBJ1-3
TGCGCCAGCAGCTTGGAAGCCGCAGGTCCGAATGAGCAGTTCTTC,CASSLEAAGPNEQFF,NA,TRBV5-1,many,TRBJ2-1
TGTGCCAGCAGTCCCCTTCTCGCACTAGGTGCCTACGAGCAGTACTTC,CASSPLLALGAYEQYF,NA,TRBV28,NA,TRBJ2-7
TGCAGTGCTAGATACCTGCAGTGGGCAGGGTGGAGCACAGATACGCAGTATTTT,CSARYLQWAGWSTDTQYF,NA,TRBV20-1,NA,TRBJ2-3
TGTGCCACCAGCTTCATCGCAGTATACACCGGGGAGCTGTTTTTT,CATSFIAVYTGELFF,NA,TRBV15,few,TRBJ2-2
TGTGCCATCAGTGAGACTAGCGGGAATCGCCGAACCTACAATGAGCAGTTCTTC,CAISETSGNRRTYNEQFF,TRBD2,TRBV10-3,NA,TRBJ2-1
TGCGCCAGCAGCTCTTGGCCCGAGGCGAATTACAATGAGCAGTTCTTC,CASSSWPEANYNEQFF,NA,TRBV5-1,many,TRBJ2-1
TGCAGTGCTAGAGCTCCTGGGAGGCTTGTGAATGAGCAGTTCTTC,CSARAPGRLVNEQFF,NA,TRBV20-1,many,TRBJ2-1
TGTGCCAGCCGTTGGGGGTCGAACACTGAAGCTTTCTTT,CASRWGSNTEAFF,NA,TRBV27,NA,TRBJ1-1
TGTGCCAGCAGGGGTTCGGGAGAGGGGAATGAGCAGTTCTTC,CASRGSGEGNEQFF,NA,TRBV7-9,few,TRBJ2-1
TGTGCCAGCAGGTGGGGCTCCGGCTCTGGGGCCAACGTCCTGACTTTC,CASRWGSGSGANVLTF,NA,TRBV5-5,few,TRBJ2-6
TGTGCCAGCAGCCCAGACAGCGATATCTCCTATAATTCACCCCTCCACTTT,CASSPDSDISYNSPLHF,NA,TRBV5-6,few,TRBJ1-6
TGTGCCAGCAGCCAAGTGCAGGGGTGGAACACTGAAGCTTTCTTT,CASSQVQGWNTEAFF,NA,TRBV14,NA,TRBJ1-1
TGTGCCACCAGCAGAGATTGGAACAAGAATTCACCCCTCCACTTT,CATSRDWNKNSPLHF,NA,TRBV15,few,TRBJ1-6
TGCGCCAGCAGCTTGGACCCGGACAGGGCCGCCGAGCAGTACTTC,CASSLDPDRAAEQYF,TRBD1,TRBV5-1,few,TRBJ2-7
TGTGCCAGCAGCCCGGACAGGGGATCGCGGCAGTACTTC,CASSPDRGSRQYF,TRBD1,TRBV3-1,few,TRBJ2-7
TGCAGTGCTAGCTCGAGTTCGGCGGGAGAGGGCACAGATACGCAGTATTTT,CSASSSSAGEGTDTQYF,TRBD2,TRBV20-1,NA,TRBJ2-3
TGCAGTGCCCAGGCGGGAGCGGGGGCCACAGATACGCAGTATTTT,CSAQAGAGATDTQYF,TRBD2,TRBV20-1,few,TRBJ2-3
TGCAGTGCTAGCGGGGGCCCCACAGATACGCAGTATTTT,CSASGGPTDTQYF,NA,TRBV20-1,NA,TRBJ2-3
TGCGCCAGCAGCCAAGAAAAGATCAAGGGAACTGAAGCTTTCTTT,CASSQEKIKGTEAFF,NA,TRBV4-1,NA,TRBJ1-1
TGTGCCAGCAGCCAACTCCCGGACACTTACAATGAGCAGTTCTTC,CASSQLPDTYNEQFF,NA,TRBV4-2,few,TRBJ2-1
TGCGCCAGCAGCATCAGGAATTTTGAGGAGACCCAGTACTTC,CASSIRNFEETQYF,NA,TRBV5-1,many,TRBJ2-5
TGTGCCAGCAGCTCCCGAAGGTGGCAAGAGACCCAGTACTTC,CASSSRRWQETQYF,NA,TRBV7-8,NA,TRBJ2-5
TGTGCCACCAGTGATTTAAACGCAGGGGGCAACTATGGCTACACCTTC,CATSDLNAGGNYGYTF,TRBD1,TRBV24-1,NA,TRBJ1-2
TGCGCCAGCACCAGCCAGCCGGGGACTATTAGCTCCTACGAGCAGTACTTC,CASTSQPGTISSYEQYF,TRBD2,TRBV5-1,many,TRBJ2-7
TGTGCCAGCAGCTTTGTTGACAGGGAATCTGAAGCTTTCTTT,CASSFVDRESEAFF,TRBD1,TRBV7-6,few,TRBJ1-1
TGTGCCAGCAGCCCGACTAGCGGGGCGGTCGGGTACGAGCAGTACTTC,CASSPTSGAVGYEQYF,TRBD2,TRBV12-3/TRBV12-4,few,TRBJ2-7
TGTGCCAGCCTTATAGCGGGAGAGGTTGAGACCCAGTACTTC,CASLIAGEVETQYF,TRBD2,TRBV5-7,few,TRBJ2-5
TGTGCCAGCAGGAGTCTAGCGGGTAACACAGATACGCAGTATTTT,CASRSLAGNTDTQYF,TRBD2,TRBV7-9,few,TRBJ2-3
TGTGCCAGCAGTAACGCGAACACCGGGGAGCTGTTTTTT,CASSNANTGELFF,NA,TRBV6-5,few,TRBJ2-2
TGCGCCAGCAGTCCTTGGCAGGGGAAATACGAGCAGTACTTC,CASSPWQGKYEQYF,NA,TRBV5-1,NA,TRBJ2-7
TGCAGCGTTGAGCTGGGGACAGGGCCCGGCTACACCTTC,CSVELGTGPGYTF,TRBD1,TRBV29-1,NA,TRBJ1-2
TGTGCCAGCAGCCGCGCCGGACAGGGGAACTATGGCTACACCTTC,CASSRAGQGNYGYTF,TRBD1,TRBV3-1,few,TRBJ1-2
TGTGCCAGCAGCCTAATGGGGACAGGACAGTACGAGCAGTACTTC,CASSLMGTGQYEQYF,TRBD1,TRBV7-3,NA,TRBJ2-7
TGTGCCAGCAGTGAACTTTGGGACAGGGGGCCTTACGAGCAGTACTTC,CASSELWDRGPYEQYF,TRBD1,TRBV2,NA,TRBJ2-7
TGTGCCAGCAGTTCGGCTAGCGACACAGATACGCAGTATTTT,CASSSASDTDTQYF,NA,TRBV27,few,TRBJ2-3
TGTGCCAGCAGCTTAGCGCGGCAAGATACGCAGTATTTT,CASSLARQDTQYF,NA,TRBV7-2,few,TRBJ2-3
TGTGCCAGCAGTTTGGGCAGCTTGGGGGGCTACACCTTC,CASSLGSLGGYTF,NA,TRBV12-3/TRBV12-4,few,TRBJ1-2
TGTGCCTGGAGTCGGGACAGGGGGCGAGATGGCTACACCTTC,CAWSRDRGRDGYTF,TRBD1,TRBV30,NA,TRBJ1-2
TGCAGCGTACCACGGACGGGGGGATCGAGCACTGAAGCTTTCTTT,CSVPRTGGSSTEAFF,NA,TRBV29-1,NA,TRBJ1-1
TGTGCCAGCAGTTACTCTCGGGGGGAAGGGTATGGCTACACCTTC,CASSYSRGEGYGYTF,NA,TRBV6-5,few,TRBJ1-2